The rows below give T cell receptor beta chains drawn from one sample of a study of blood T cell repertoires in COVID-19. Assay used: immunoSEQ multiplex PCR; TCRdb lists only in-frame clones, some missing. The profile shows roughly 60,000 clones, approximately 80% of them singletons. The sample was peripheral blood. The receptor source for this set is a man aged 55 to 70 with acute or convalescent COVID-19. CDR3s include the opening cysteine and the closing phenylalanine or tryptophan. A D gene is named only where the DNA matches it firmly. Some rows mark clone size as missing; the rest say once, few, many or name a class of expanded clone.

CDR3aa	CDR3nt	abundance	len	j_gene	d_gene	v_gene
CASSFNTSGGVANEQFF	TGTGCCAGCAGCTTCAATACTAGCGGGGGGGTTGCCAATGAGCAGTTCTTC	-	17	TRBJ2-1	TRBD2	TRBV7-3
CASSLSYGETEAFF	TGCGCCAGCAGCTTGAGTTACGGGGAAACTGAAGCTTTCTTT	-	14	TRBJ1-1	-	TRBV5-1
CATSARLDRETQYF	TGTGCCACCAGTGCGCGACTAGATCGAGAGACCCAGTACTTC	-	14	TRBJ2-5	-	TRBV24-1
CASSKGQMNTEAFF	TGCGCCAGCAGCAAGGGACAAATGAACACTGAAGCTTTCTTT	-	14	TRBJ1-1	-	TRBV5-1
CASSYSRRGEGYEQYF	TGTGCCAGCAGTTACTCGCGTAGAGGGGAGGGGTACGAGCAGTACTTC	-	16	TRBJ2-7	TRBD2	TRBV6-5
CASSLDRGRGGYTF	TGTGCCAGCAGCTTGGACCGGGGGAGGGGTGGCTACACCTTC	-	14	TRBJ1-2	-	TRBV5-6
CASSPSGDTEAFF	TGTGCCAGCTCACCTTCGGGTGACACTGAAGCTTTCTTT	-	13	TRBJ1-1	-	TRBV18
CASSMGPRETQYF	TGTGCCAGTAGTATGGGGCCTAGAGAGACCCAGTACTTC	-	13	TRBJ2-5	-	TRBV19
CASSYSAGLGPKLFF	TGTGCCAGCAGTTACTCGGCAGGGCTGGGTCCAAAACTGTTTTTT	-	15	TRBJ1-4	-	TRBV6-6
CASSEQGASPLHF	TGCGCCAGCAGTGAACAGGGAGCCTCACCCCTCCACTTT	-	13	TRBJ1-6	-	TRBV10-2
CASSQDLGLAGIETQYF	TGTGCCAGCAGCCAAGATCTGGGACTAGCGGGGATAGAGACCCAGTACTTC	once	17	TRBJ2-5	TRBD2	TRBV14
CASSEPPSGGRQETQYF	TGTGCCAGCAGTGAACCCCCTAGCGGGGGAAGGCAAGAGACCCAGTACTTC	-	17	TRBJ2-5	TRBD2	TRBV25-1
CASSSSGGLYNEQFF	TGTGCCAGCAGCTCTAGCGGGGGCCTATACAATGAGCAGTTCTTC	-	15	TRBJ2-1	TRBD2	TRBV7-3
CASRPTGGYQPQHF	TGTGCCAGCAGACCTACAGGGGGCTATCAGCCCCAGCATTTT	-	14	TRBJ1-5	TRBD1	TRBV6-1
CASNPTQGLYNEQFF	TGTGCCAGCAACCCAACACAAGGACTCTACAATGAGCAGTTCTTC	-	15	TRBJ2-1	-	TRBV6-5
CATSEGTGARTDTQYF	TGTGCCACCAGTGAAGGCACAGGGGCGCGCACAGATACGCAGTATTTT	-	16	TRBJ2-3	TRBD1	TRBV24-1
CATSDSAPSAGAYNEQFF	TGTGCCACCAGTGATTCGGCCCCCTCAGCGGGAGCCTACAATGAGCAGTTCTTC	-	18	TRBJ2-1	TRBD2	TRBV24-1
CASRTGLNTEAFF	TGTGCCAGTAGAACAGGGTTGAACACTGAAGCTTTCTTT	-	13	TRBJ1-1	-	TRBV19
CASKLSGGGRYGYTF	TGTGCCAGTAAACTTTCAGGGGGAGGACGCTATGGCTACACCTTC	-	15	TRBJ1-2	TRBD1	TRBV19
CAISDSRQGGYTF	TGTGCCATCAGTGATTCTAGACAGGGGGGATACACCTTC	-	13	TRBJ1-2	TRBD1	TRBV10-3
CASSPQGAPGYTF	TGTGCCAGCAGTCCACAGGGGGCGCCGGGCTACACCTTC	-	13	TRBJ1-2	TRBD1	TRBV12-3/TRBV12-4
CASSRGYRDYEQYF	TGTGCCAGCAGCCGTGGCTACAGGGACTACGAGCAGTACTTC	once	14	TRBJ2-7	-	TRBV14
CASSQLEGTQYF	TGTGCCAGCAGTCAACTGGAGGGTACGCAGTATTTT	-	12	TRBJ2-3	-	TRBV6-2/TRBV6-3
CASSQDSGRAYEQYF	TGCGCCAGCAGCCAAGATAGCGGCAGGGCCTACGAGCAGTACTTC	-	15	TRBJ2-7	-	TRBV4-1
CASSEGQDHSYNEQFF	TGCGCCAGCAGCGAGGGACAGGACCACTCCTACAATGAGCAGTTCTTC	once	16	TRBJ2-1	TRBD1	TRBV5-1
CASTGGDAKNIQYF	TGTGCCAGCACCGGGGGGGACGCCAAAAACATTCAGTACTTC	-	14	TRBJ2-4	TRBD2	TRBV6-5
CASSIGGTGQRYGYTF	TGTGCCAGTAGTATAGGCGGGACAGGTCAACGTTATGGCTACACCTTC	-	16	TRBJ1-2	TRBD1	TRBV19
CASSPFQVPSNQPQHF	TGTGCCAGCAGTCCCTTTCAGGTCCCGAGCAATCAGCCCCAGCATTTT	-	16	TRBJ1-5	-	TRBV27
CASSFRSGRRSSYNSPLHF	TGTGCCAGCAGTTTTCGGTCAGGGCGCCGTAGCTCCTATAATTCACCCCTCCACTTT	-	19	TRBJ1-6	-	TRBV28
CASSFTGTGDEKLFF	TGTGCCAGCAGCTTTACCGGGACAGGTGATGAAAAACTGTTTTTT	-	15	TRBJ1-4	TRBD1	TRBV11-2
CASSPRQGGRYGYTF	TGTGCCAGCAGCCCCCGGCAGGGTGGAAGGTATGGCTACACCTTC	few	15	TRBJ1-2	-	TRBV5-4
CASSLNILAGTSTDTQYF	TGTGCCAGCAGCTTGAATATATTAGCGGGGACTAGCACAGATACGCAGTATTTT	-	18	TRBJ2-3	TRBD2	TRBV5-4
CASSPLTENTEAFF	TGTGCCAGCTCACCGTTGACAGAGAACACTGAAGCTTTCTTT	once	14	TRBJ1-1	-	TRBV18
CASSLASGVEQFF	TGTGCCAGCAGCTTAGCTAGCGGGGTTGAGCAGTTCTTC	-	13	TRBJ2-1	TRBD2	TRBV7-8
CASSQSRGAGYTF	TGCGCCAGCAGCCAATCTCGGGGGGCGGGCTACACCTTC	few	13	TRBJ1-2	-	TRBV4-1
CASSQEAGGPHEQFF	TGTGCCAGCAGCCAGGAAGCGGGGGGGCCTCATGAGCAGTTCTTC	once	15	TRBJ2-1	TRBD2	TRBV4-2
CSAIVMQRSTSYEQYF	TGCAGCGCAATCGTCATGCAGAGGAGTACCAGCTACGAGCAGTACTTC	-	16	TRBJ2-7	-	TRBV29-1
CATSPVGGGLKNNEQFF	TGTGCCACCAGCCCTGTGGGCGGGGGCCTAAAGAACAATGAGCAGTTCTTC	-	17	TRBJ2-1	-	TRBV24-1
CASSLSAGGSYEQYF	TGTGCCAGCAGCTTGTCTGCAGGGGGATCCTACGAGCAGTACTTC	-	15	TRBJ2-7	TRBD1	TRBV7-6
CASSLGATTNLQETQYF	TGTGCCAGCAGCTTAGGGGCGACGACAAATCTTCAAGAGACCCAGTACTTC	-	17	TRBJ2-5	-	TRBV7-9
CASSISQSQETQYF	TGTGCCAGTAGTATCTCCCAGTCCCAAGAGACCCAGTACTTC	-	14	TRBJ2-5	-	TRBV19
CASSEQGTPGTGELFF	TGTGCCAGCAGTGAACAGGGAACCCCTGGCACCGGGGAGCTGTTTTTT	-	16	TRBJ2-2	-	TRBV27
CASSSWDKDEYF	TGTGCCAGCAGTTCCTGGGACAAGGACGAGTACTTC	-	12	TRBJ2-7	-	TRBV6-6
CSGLRGLSEAFF	TGCAGTGGACTAAGGGGGCTCTCTGAAGCTTTCTTT	-	12	TRBJ1-1	TRBD1	TRBV29-1
CASSTLAQGITGELFF	TGTGCCAGCAGCACCTTGGCACAGGGGATCACCGGGGAGCTGTTTTTT	-	16	TRBJ2-2	TRBD1	TRBV13
CASGLSRDTKYNEQFF	TGTGCTAGTGGTTTGTCCCGGGACACTAAATACAATGAGCAGTTCTTC	-	16	TRBJ2-1	-	TRBV12-5
CASSPGWDTAEQYF	TGTGCCAGCTCACCGGGTTGGGACACCGCCGAGCAGTACTTC	-	14	TRBJ2-7	-	TRBV18
CASTAGHGDQPQHF	TGTGCCAGCACCGCCGGACATGGGGATCAGCCCCAGCATTTT	-	14	TRBJ1-5	-	TRBV2
CASSVVGGVNEKLFF	TGTGCCAGCAGCGTAGTAGGAGGGGTTAATGAAAAACTGTTTTTT	-	15	TRBJ1-4	-	TRBV11-2